A single sample gave rise to the 2 T cell receptor beta chains below, sequenced in a study of blood T cell repertoires in COVID-19 (dated by TCRdb to between 2020 and 2021). Libraries were built with the immunoSEQ multiplex PCR assay. In TCRdb, the immuneACCESS table is reduced to in-frame sequences with V and J assigned. These tables do not hold every clone; where another copy was compared, an unresolved V gene accounts for under half, and the others remain unexplained. A total of tens of thousands of clones appear in this sample, approximately 80% of them only once. The ten biggest clones cover about 15% of the sample. Input material: peripheral blood. Every receptor here comes from a man in his fifties or sixties with active or convalescent COVID-19.

This CDR3 reads CASSPTSGGAGEQYF. The CDR3 DNA is TGTGCCAGCAGCCCTACTAGCGGGGGGGCGGGCGAGCAGTACTTC. V and J are TRBV3-1 (or the pseudogene TRBV3-2) and TRBJ2-7; 13 bases are shared with TRBD2. This CDR3 is 15 amino acids long. Germline loops: CDR1 LGHDT, CDR2 YNNKEL (reference sequence). Germline trimming cut 4 bases from V and 6 bases from J; bases unmatched to any gene: 6.

This chain joins TRBV12-3 or TRBV12-4 and TRBJ1-2; no definite D call. The CDR3 consists of 13 residues. Deletions cut 7 bases from V and 4 bases from J, with 13 bases between. Written as DNA, the CDR3 is TGTGCCAGCAAGGGAGTGATGGGCTATGGCTACACCTTC. Its protein product is CASKGVMGYGYTF.